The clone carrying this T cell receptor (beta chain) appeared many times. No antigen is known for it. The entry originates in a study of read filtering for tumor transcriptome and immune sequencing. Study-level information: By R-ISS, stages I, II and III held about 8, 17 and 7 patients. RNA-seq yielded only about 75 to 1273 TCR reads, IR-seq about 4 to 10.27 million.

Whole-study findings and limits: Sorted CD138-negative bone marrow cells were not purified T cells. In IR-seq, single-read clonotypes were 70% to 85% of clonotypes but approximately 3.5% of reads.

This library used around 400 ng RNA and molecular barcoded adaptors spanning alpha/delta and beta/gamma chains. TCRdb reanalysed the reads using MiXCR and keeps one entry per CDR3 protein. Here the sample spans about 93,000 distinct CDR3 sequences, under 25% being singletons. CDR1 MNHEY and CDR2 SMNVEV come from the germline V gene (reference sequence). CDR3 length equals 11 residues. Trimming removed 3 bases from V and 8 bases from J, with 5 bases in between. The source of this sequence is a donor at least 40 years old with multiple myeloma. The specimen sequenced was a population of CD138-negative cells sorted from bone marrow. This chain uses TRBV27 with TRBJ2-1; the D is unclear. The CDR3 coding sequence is TGTGCCAGCAGTTTGGCCCATGAGCAGTTCTTC. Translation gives CASSLAHEQFF.